Listed here are 9 T cell receptor beta chains from one sample, sequenced in a study of T-cell memory formation after mild COVID-19 (dated by TCRdb to the early 2020s). The library came from 5' RACE. The sample was run on an Illumina NovaSeq 6000. TCRdb handled the public reads itself, with Q25 trimming in fastp and clone calling in MiXCR, and kept productive beta chains. CDR3 protein duplicates are merged, each entry listing the most common genes and DNA. This sample gives about 410,000 distinct CDR3 sequences in total; around a quarter of them show up just once. Jointly, the top ten make up roughly 14% of the sample. The sample was PBMCs or a T cell subset sorted from them (not recorded which). These receptors all stem from an adult woman who had mild COVID-19 (a few samples of this study predate the infection). The sample titles of this study are shuffled in the database, so cell type and time point are left out; the donor was told from shared clones.

Details on this clonotype: One end of the junction fails to match germline, which may point to a read error. The chain carries TRBV5-1 and TRBJ1-3; D uncertain. CDR1 and CDR2 (germline): SGHRS, YFSETQ. This CDR3 has 13 residues. The CDR3 DNA follows: TGCGCCAGCAGCTTGTCTCCTGGAGACACCATATATTTT. This encodes CASSLSPGDTIYF.

The chain couples TRBV7-2 to TRBJ2-1; D remains unclear. The CDR3 runs to 12 residues. V dropped 3 bases and J dropped 6 bases, with 6 bases sitting between them. Germline values: CDR1 SGHTA, CDR2 FQGNSA. In DNA form, the CDR3 reads TGTGCCAGCAGCTTTGTCAGCAATGAGCAGTTCTTC. Protein sequence: CASSFVSNEQFF.

This clonotype was detected ten times or more. J is TRBJ1-6 and V is TRBV18; 8 bases line up with TRBD1. Germline CDR1 reads KGHSH; CDR2 reads LQKENI. This CDR3 has 15 residues. V dropped 8 bases and J dropped 10; count of bases not matched to a gene: 13. CDR3 nucleotides: TGTGCCAGCCCTGAAAGGGACAGGATATCGTCACCCCTCCACTTT. Amino acid sequence: CASPERDRISSPLHF.

This clonotype showed up just a few times. The chain links TRBV20-1 to TRBJ2-7; D is undetermined. The length of the CDR3 is 14 residues. Trimming took 5 bases from V and 0 from J, leaving 14 bases between them. The germline gives CDR1 DFQATT, CDR2 SNEGSKA (reference sequence). The CDR3 DNA sequence: TGCAGTGCTCGCCGTACAGAGTTCTCCTACGAGCAGTACTTC. Translated, it gives CSARRTEFSYEQYF.

This clonotype was detected only a few times. CDR3 protein: CASSTTGRNQPQHF. The CDR3, as DNA: TGTGCCAGCTCAACGACAGGTCGCAATCAGCCCCAGCATTTT. The chain is built from TRBV18 and TRBJ1-5; D perhaps matches TRBD1 (6 bases). Germline CDR1 is KGHSH and CDR2 is LQKENI. With 5 bases removed from V and 2 bases from J, the gap between germline ends came to 10 bases. The length of the CDR3 is 14 residues.

The chain recombines TRBV30 with TRBJ2-7; the match to TRBD1 covers 9 bases. This CDR3 spans 15 amino acids. Germline V gives CDR1 GTSNPN, CDR2 SVGIG (reference sequence). Trimming removed 1 base from V and 2 bases from J; junction bases left unmatched: 6. This CDR3 reads CAWSANRGRTYEQYF. The CDR3 DNA reads as TGTGCCTGGAGTGCCAACAGGGGGCGGACCTACGAGCAGTACTTC.

This clonotype was observed a few times. CDR3 bases: TGTGCCAGCAACAGTCGGAACACCGGGGAGCTGTTTTTT. Its translation: CASNSRNTGELFF. The chain combines TRBV6-2 or TRBV6-3 with TRBJ2-2; D not certain. This CDR3 has 13 amino acids. V lost 7 bases and J lost 1, with 7 bases in between. Germline assignment: CDR1 MNHEY and CDR2 SVGEGT.

Ten or more counts support this clonotype. CDR3 nucleotide sequence: TGTGCCAGCAGCGTTGCGGGGGGCACAGATACGCAGTATTTT. Translating it yields CASSVAGGTDTQYF. The chain uses TRBV6-4 and TRBJ2-3; 7 bases are shared with TRBD2. After removal of 6 bases from V and 1 base from J, the junction contained 4 bases not matched to a gene. Germline V CDR1 and CDR2: MRHNA, SNTAGT. The CDR3 loop spans 14 amino acids.

This clonotype has just one count. At one end the junction does not follow the germline gene, possibly because of a read error. This sequence joins TRBV9 and TRBJ2-2; TRBD2 aligns across 8 bases. CDR1 and CDR2 (germline): SGDLS, YYNGEE. The CDR3 has 17 amino acids. CDR3 nucleotide sequence: TGTGCCAGCAGCATACCTAAAGCGGGAGAGAACACCGGGGAGCTGATTTTT. Encoded protein: CASSIPKAGENTGELIF.